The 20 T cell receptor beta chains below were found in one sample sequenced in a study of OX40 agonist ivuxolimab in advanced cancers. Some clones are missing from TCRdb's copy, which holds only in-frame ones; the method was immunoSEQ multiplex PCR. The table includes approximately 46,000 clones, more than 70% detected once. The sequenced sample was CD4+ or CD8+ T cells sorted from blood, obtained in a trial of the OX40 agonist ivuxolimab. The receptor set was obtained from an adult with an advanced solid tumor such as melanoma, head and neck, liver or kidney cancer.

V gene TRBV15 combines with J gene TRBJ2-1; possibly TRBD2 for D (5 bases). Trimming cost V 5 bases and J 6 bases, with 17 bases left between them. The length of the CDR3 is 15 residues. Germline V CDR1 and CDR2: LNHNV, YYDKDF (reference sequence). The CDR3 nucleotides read TGTGCCACCAGCTGGGCTGGGAGTCTGGTCAATGAGCAGTTCTTC. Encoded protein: CATSWAGSLVNEQFF.

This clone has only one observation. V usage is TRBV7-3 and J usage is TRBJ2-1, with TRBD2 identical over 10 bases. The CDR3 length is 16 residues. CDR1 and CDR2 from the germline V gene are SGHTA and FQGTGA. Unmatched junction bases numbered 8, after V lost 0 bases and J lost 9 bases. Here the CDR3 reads CASSLTPSGSGSEQFF. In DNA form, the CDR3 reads TGTGCCAGCAGCTTAACGCCTAGCGGGAGCGGGAGTGAGCAGTTCTTC.

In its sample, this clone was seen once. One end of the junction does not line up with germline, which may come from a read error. The CDR3 coding sequence is TGTGCCAGCAGTGAACTCGTATACGAGCAGTACTTC. Translating it yields CASSELVYEQYF. V usage is TRBV10-3 and J usage is TRBJ2-7; unclear D gene. CDR1 and CDR2 from the germline V gene are ENHRY and SYGVKD. There are 12 residues in the CDR3.

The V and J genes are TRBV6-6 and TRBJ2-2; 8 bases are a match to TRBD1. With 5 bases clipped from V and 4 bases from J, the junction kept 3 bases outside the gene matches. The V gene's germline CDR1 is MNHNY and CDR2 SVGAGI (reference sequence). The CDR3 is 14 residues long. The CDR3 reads CASSQTGGTGELFF. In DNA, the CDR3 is TGTGCCAGCAGTCAAACAGGGGGCACCGGGGAGCTGTTTTTT.

The CDR3 region has the DNA TGTGCCAGCAGCCCTAGGTGGGGGGCGGACTATGGCTACACCTTC. Protein product: CASSPRWGADYGYTF. The rearrangement joins TRBV7-8 to TRBJ1-2, with a weak D call TRBD1 (6 bases). Germline V gene data show CDR1 as SGHVS and CDR2 as FQNEAQ. The CDR3 consists of 15 residues. Trimming took off 5 bases at V and 3 bases at J, with 16 bases between the two ends.

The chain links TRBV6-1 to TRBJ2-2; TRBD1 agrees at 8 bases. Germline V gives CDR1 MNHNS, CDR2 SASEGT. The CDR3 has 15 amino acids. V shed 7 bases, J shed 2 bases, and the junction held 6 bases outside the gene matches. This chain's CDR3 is CASNQGALNTGELFF. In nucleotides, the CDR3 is TGTGCCAGCAATCAGGGGGCGCTAAACACCGGGGAGCTGTTTTTT.

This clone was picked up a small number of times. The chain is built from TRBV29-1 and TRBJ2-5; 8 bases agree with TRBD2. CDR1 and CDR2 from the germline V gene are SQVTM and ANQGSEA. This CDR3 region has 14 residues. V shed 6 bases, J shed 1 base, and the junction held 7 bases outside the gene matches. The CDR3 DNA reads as TGCAGCGTGGGACTAGTCGGGAGCCAAGAGACCCAGTACTTC. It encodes CSVGLVGSQETQYF. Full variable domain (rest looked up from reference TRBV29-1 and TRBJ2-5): SAVISQKPSRDICQRGTSLTIQCQVDSQVTMMFWYRQQPGQSLTLIATANQGSEATYESGFVIDKFPISRPNLTFSTLTVSNMSPEDSSIYLCSVGLVGSQETQYFGPGTRLLVL.

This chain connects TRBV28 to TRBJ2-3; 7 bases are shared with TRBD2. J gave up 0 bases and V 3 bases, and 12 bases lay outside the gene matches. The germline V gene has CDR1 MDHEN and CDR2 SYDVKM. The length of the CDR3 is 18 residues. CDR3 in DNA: TGTGCCAGCAGTTTTCTCTGGGCTAGCGGAACTAGCACAGATACGCAGTATTTT. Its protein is CASSFLWASGTSTDTQYF.

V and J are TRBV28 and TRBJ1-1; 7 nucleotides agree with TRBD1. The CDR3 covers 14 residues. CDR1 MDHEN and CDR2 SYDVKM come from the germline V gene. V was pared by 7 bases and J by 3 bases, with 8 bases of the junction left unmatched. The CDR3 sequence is CASTSTGRDTEAFF. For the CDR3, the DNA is TGTGCCAGCACCTCGACAGGGAGGGACACTGAAGCTTTCTTT.

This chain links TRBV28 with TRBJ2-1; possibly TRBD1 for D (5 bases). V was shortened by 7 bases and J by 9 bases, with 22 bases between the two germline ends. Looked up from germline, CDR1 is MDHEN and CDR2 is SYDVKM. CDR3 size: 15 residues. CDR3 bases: TGTGCCAGCATCGATAGGGGTCAGCGCATCGGTGAGCAGTTCTTC. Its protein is CASIDRGQRIGEQFF. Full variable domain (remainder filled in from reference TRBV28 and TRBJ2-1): DVKVTQSSRYLVKRTGEKVFLECVQDMDHENMFWYRQDPGLGLRLIYFSYDVKMKEKGDIPEGYSVSREKKERFSLILESASTNQTSMYLCASIDRGQRIGEQFFGPGTRLTVL.

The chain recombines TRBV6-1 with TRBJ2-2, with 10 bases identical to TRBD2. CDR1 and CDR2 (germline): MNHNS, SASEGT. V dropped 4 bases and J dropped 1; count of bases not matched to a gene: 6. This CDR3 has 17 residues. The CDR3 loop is CASSVSSGRMNTGELFF. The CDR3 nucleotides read TGTGCCAGCAGTGTGTCTAGCGGGAGAATGAACACCGGGGAGCTGTTTTTT.

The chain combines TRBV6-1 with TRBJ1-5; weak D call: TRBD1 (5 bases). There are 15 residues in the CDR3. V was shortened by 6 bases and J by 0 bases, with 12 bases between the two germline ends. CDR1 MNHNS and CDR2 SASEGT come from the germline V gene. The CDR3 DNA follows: TGTGCCAGCAGCCTGGGACTGTATAGCAATCAGCCCCAGCATTTT. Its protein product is CASSLGLYSNQPQHF.

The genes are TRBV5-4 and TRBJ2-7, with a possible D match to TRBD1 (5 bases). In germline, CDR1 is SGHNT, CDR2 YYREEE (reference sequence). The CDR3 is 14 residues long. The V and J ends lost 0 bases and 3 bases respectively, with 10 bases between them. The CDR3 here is CASSLGAGYYEQYF. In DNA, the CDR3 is TGTGCCAGCAGCTTGGGAGCAGGGTACTACGAGCAGTACTTC.

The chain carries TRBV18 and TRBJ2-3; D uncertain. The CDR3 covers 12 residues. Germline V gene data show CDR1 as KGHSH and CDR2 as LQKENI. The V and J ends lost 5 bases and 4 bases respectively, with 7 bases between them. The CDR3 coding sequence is TGTGCCAGCTCAGGGGTTGCAGATACGCAGTATTTT. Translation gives CASSGVADTQYF.

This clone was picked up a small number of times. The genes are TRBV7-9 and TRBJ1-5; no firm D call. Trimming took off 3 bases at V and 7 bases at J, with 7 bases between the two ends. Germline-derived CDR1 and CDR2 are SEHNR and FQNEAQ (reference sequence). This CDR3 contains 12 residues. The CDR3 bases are TGTGCCAGCAGCTTTTCGGGACAGCCCCAGCATTTT. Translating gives CASSFSGQPQHF.

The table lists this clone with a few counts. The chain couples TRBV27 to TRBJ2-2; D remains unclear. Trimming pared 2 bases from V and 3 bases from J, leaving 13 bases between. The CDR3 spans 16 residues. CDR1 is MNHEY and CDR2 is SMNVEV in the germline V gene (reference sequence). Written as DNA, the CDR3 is TGTGCCAGCAGTTTAGGGCTAGGAATCTACACCGGGGAGCTGTTTTTT. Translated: CASSLGLGIYTGELFF.

The CDR3 bases are TGTGCCTGGGGACAGAGGGGCAATCAGCCCCAGCATTTT. This encodes CAWGQRGNQPQHF. The chain is built from TRBV30 and TRBJ1-5; maybe TRBD1 (6 bases). V was clipped by 5 bases and J by 2 bases, with 10 bases between them. Per germline, CDR1 GTSNPN and CDR2 SVGIG (reference sequence). The CDR3 has 13 amino acids.

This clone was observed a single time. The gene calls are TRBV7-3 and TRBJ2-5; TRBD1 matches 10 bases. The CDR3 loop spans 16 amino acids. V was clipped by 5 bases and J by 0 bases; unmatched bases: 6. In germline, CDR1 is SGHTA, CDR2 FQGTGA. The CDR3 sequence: CASSPTGTGDQETQYF. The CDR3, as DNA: TGTGCCAGCAGCCCGACCGGGACAGGGGACCAAGAGACCCAGTACTTC.

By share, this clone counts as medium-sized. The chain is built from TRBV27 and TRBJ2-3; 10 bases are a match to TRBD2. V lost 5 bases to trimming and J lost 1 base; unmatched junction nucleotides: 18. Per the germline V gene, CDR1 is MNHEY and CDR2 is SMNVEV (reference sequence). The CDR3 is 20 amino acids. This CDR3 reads CASSPPSRELLAGGTDTQYF. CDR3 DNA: TGTGCCAGCAGTCCGCCTTCGAGAGAACTTCTAGCGGGGGGCACAGATACGCAGTATTTT.

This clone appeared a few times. The CDR3 DNA follows: TGCGCCAGCAGCTCCTCGGGGGGTAGCCTCAGAGAGACCCAGTACTTC. Translating gives CASSSSGGSLRETQYF. V usage is TRBV5-1 and J usage is TRBJ2-5, with 7 bases matching TRBD2. The CDR3 runs to 16 residues. J was trimmed by 4 bases and V by 3 bases; bases with no gene match: 12. Germline CDR1 is SGHRS and CDR2 is YFSETQ.